These T cell receptor beta chains were read from a single sample in a study of PD-L1 blockade in urothelial cancer. TCRdb keeps only in-frame clones here, not all; method: immunoSEQ multiplex PCR. Altogether approximately 47,000 clones are present, approximately 81% being singletons, with the ten largest covering 8.8%. Sequencing was performed on PBMCs, taken around atezolizumab (anti-PD-L1) treatment. The receptors shown here come from a man between 65 and 79 years old with urothelial cancer. CDR3s include the opening cysteine and the closing phenylalanine or tryptophan. Fields, in order: V gene, J gene, D gene, clone size, CDR3 DNA, CDR3 protein. D genes are given only for firm matches. The listing skips clone size in some rows; elsewhere it reads once, few, many or a size class.

v_call: TRBV11-3; j_call: TRBJ2-2; d_call: -; clone_size: -; cdr3_nt: TGTGCCAGCAGCTTAGTTCTCACCGGGGAGCTGTTTTTT; cdr3_aa: CASSLVLTGELFF
v_call: TRBV9; j_call: TRBJ2-5; d_call: TRBD1; clone_size: once; cdr3_nt: TGTGCCAGCAGCAAAACACAGGGGTGGGGAGAGACCCAGTACTTC; cdr3_aa: CASSKTQGWGETQYF
v_call: TRBV30; j_call: TRBJ1-3; d_call: -; clone_size: -; cdr3_nt: TGTGCCTGGACGAGCTCTGGAAACACCATATATTTT; cdr3_aa: CAWTSSGNTIYF
v_call: TRBV28; j_call: TRBJ1-2; d_call: -; clone_size: -; cdr3_nt: TGTGCCACACTACAGGGAAGTGATAACTATGGCTACACCTTC; cdr3_aa: CATLQGSDNYGYTF
v_call: TRBV2; j_call: TRBJ2-4; d_call: -; clone_size: -; cdr3_nt: TGTGCCAGCAAAGCCGAAGGGACACTCAAAAACATTCAGTACTTC; cdr3_aa: CASKAEGTLKNIQYF
v_call: TRBV7-9; j_call: TRBJ1-1; d_call: -; clone_size: -; cdr3_nt: TGTGCCAGCAGCCAACGGGGAAGTGAAGCTTTCTTT; cdr3_aa: CASSQRGSEAFF
v_call: TRBV11-2; j_call: TRBJ2-6; d_call: TRBD2; clone_size: -; cdr3_nt: TGTGCCAGCAGCCCGTCAGTACTAGCGGGGGAGGTCCTGACTTTC; cdr3_aa: CASSPSVLAGEVLTF
v_call: TRBV2; j_call: TRBJ2-2; d_call: TRBD2; clone_size: -; cdr3_nt: TGTGCCACTCCTAGGGAGCGGGAGCCCGGGGAGCTGTTTTTT; cdr3_aa: CATPREREPGELFF
v_call: TRBV7-8; j_call: TRBJ1-4; d_call: -; clone_size: -; cdr3_nt: TGTGCCAGCAGCTTAGGACTGAATGAAAAACTGTTTTTT; cdr3_aa: CASSLGLNEKLFF
v_call: TRBV28; j_call: TRBJ1-1; d_call: TRBD1; clone_size: -; cdr3_nt: TGTGCCAGCAGTTTAATCCCCGGGACAGGGGGCGATGAAGCTTTCTTT; cdr3_aa: CASSLIPGTGGDEAFF